Listed below are T cell receptor beta chains from one sample, sequenced in a study of molecular identifiers for immune sequencing clone quantification. TCRdb redid the calling of the PCR reads with MiXCR, one entry per CDR3 protein. The sample consists of 600,000 to 650,000 distinct CDR3 sequences, just under 20% of them appearing once. Sequenced input: naive CD8+ T cells from blood, with Jurkat cell RNA spiked in. These receptors were obtained from a human donor in good health. Some libraries in this study had Jurkat cell RNA spiked in. CDR3s include the opening cysteine and the closing phenylalanine or tryptophan. A D gene is named only where the DNA matches it firmly. Rows may omit the clone size; those that give it use once, few, many or a size class.

size	J	V	D	CDR3	DNA
few	TRBJ2-5	TRBV18	TRBD2	CASSPELAGGQETQYF	TGTGCCAGCTCACCAGAGCTAGCGGGGGGCCAAGAGACCCAGTACTTC
many	TRBJ2-5	TRBV12-5	TRBD1	CASGLPGTGGEETQYF	TGTGCTAGTGGTTTGCCCGGGACAGGGGGCGAAGAGACCCAGTACTTC
many	TRBJ2-7	TRBV29-1	-	CSVADGYEQYF	TGCAGCGTAGCCGACGGCTACGAGCAGTACTTC
many	TRBJ2-3	TRBV7-9	-	CASSLVTSPHTDTQYF	TGTGCCAGCAGCTTAGTTACTAGCCCCCACACAGATACGCAGTATTTT
few	TRBJ2-7	TRBV30	TRBD2	CAWSVRGVSNHEQYF	TGTGCCTGGAGTGTACGGGGGGTATCCAACCACGAGCAGTACTTC
many	TRBJ2-7	TRBV20-1	-	CSARDPRLGTHEQYF	TGCAGTGCTAGAGATCCGAGGCTGGGCACCCACGAGCAGTACTTC
-	TRBJ2-7	TRBV5-6	-	CASSFSLDYEQHF	TGTGCCAGCAGCTTTTCGCTTGACTACGAGCAGCACTTC
many	TRBJ2-1	TRBV6-5	TRBD2	CATRGGAMPYNEQFF	TGTGCCACCCGGGGAGGGGCCATGCCCTACAATGAGCAGTTCTTC
many	TRBJ2-7	TRBV27	TRBD2	CASSARGGMNEQYF	TGTGCCAGCAGTGCCCGGGGGGGGATGAACGAGCAGTACTTC
many	TRBJ2-7	TRBV7-9	TRBD1	CASSLAGTGGREQYF	TGTGCCAGCAGCTTAGCTGGGACAGGGGGCCGCGAGCAGTACTTC
many	TRBJ2-7	TRBV4-3	-	CASSQDWPESYEQYF	TGCGCCAGCAGCCAAGATTGGCCGGAGAGCTACGAGCAGTACTTC
few	TRBJ2-1	TRBV6-2/TRBV6-3	TRBD2	CASNLAGYYNEQFF	TGTGCCAGCAATCTAGCGGGGTACTACAATGAGCAGTTCTTC
many	TRBJ2-5	TRBV15	-	CATSNSREETQYF	TGTGCCACCAGCAACTCTAGGGAGGAGACCCAGTACTTC
few	TRBJ2-3	TRBV24-1	-	CATSPQGYEDTQYF	TGTGCCACCAGCCCCCAGGGGTATGAAGATACGCAGTATTTT
-	TRBJ1-1	TRBV2	-	CASSDLEFGHTEAFF	TGTGCCAGCAGTGACCTGGAATTTGGGCACACTGAAGCTTTCTTT
many	TRBJ2-3	TRBV28	-	CASSGTTHGTDTQYF	TGTGCCAGCAGCGGGACGACCCACGGCACAGATACGCAGTATTTT
many	TRBJ2-3	TRBV4-3	TRBD2	CASSQEAGGTTDTQYF	TGCGCCAGCAGCCAAGAAGCGGGAGGTACCACAGATACGCAGTATTTT
-	TRBJ2-3	TRBV9	-	CASSPGGGGSDTQYF	TGTGCCAGCAGCCCGGGGGGAGGGGGCTCAGATACGCAGTATTTT
many	TRBJ2-7	TRBV7-9	TRBD2	CASSLAKGTSGGSFYEQYF	TGTGCCAGCAGCTTAGCGAAGGGGACTAGCGGGGGGTCCTTCTACGAGCAGTACTTC
many	TRBJ2-5	TRBV12-3/TRBV12-4	-	CASSFPLERGETQYF	TGTGCCAGCAGTTTCCCGTTGGAGCGCGGCGAGACCCAGTACTTC
-	TRBJ2-7	TRBV6-5	-	CASSSHGQFTSYEQYF	TGTGCCAGCAGTTCCCATGGACAGTTTACCTCCTACGAGCAGTACTTC
many	TRBJ1-5	TRBV15	-	CATSRGTDSNQPQHF	TGTGCCACCAGCAGAGGGACAGATAGCAATCAGCCCCAGCATTTT
-	TRBJ2-2	TRBV12-3/TRBV12-4	TRBD2	CASSFNNWFLAAFTGELFF	TGTGCCAGCAGTTTTAACAATTGGTTTCTAGCGGCCTTCACCGGGGAGCTGTTTTTT
many	TRBJ2-3	TRBV4-3	-	CASSRTGPSDTQYF	TGCGCCAGCAGCCGAACGGGCCCCTCAGATACGCAGTATTTT
-	TRBJ1-6	TRBV4-1	-	CASSQEVTDNSPLHF	TGCGCCAGCAGCCAAGAGGTAACAGATAATTCACCCCTCCACTTT
-	TRBJ2-3	TRBV4-3	-	CASSQGYLGGASTDTQYF	TGCGCCAGCAGCCAAGGATACTTGGGGGGGGCGAGCACAGATACGCAGTATTTT
many	TRBJ2-7	TRBV5-4	-	CASSFGGITYEQYF	TGTGCCAGCAGCTTCGGGGGAATAACCTACGAGCAGTACTTC
many	TRBJ1-1	TRBV4-3	-	CASSQGGAGTEAFF	TGCGCCAGCAGCCAAGGGGGGGCAGGGACTGAAGCTTTCTTT
many	TRBJ2-7	TRBV6-1	TRBD2	CASSVKREPYEQYF	TGTGCCAGCAGTGTGAAGCGGGAGCCCTACGAGCAGTACTTC
many	TRBJ2-7	TRBV7-9	TRBD2	CASSPPRGASYEQYF	TGTGCCAGCAGCCCCCCGCGGGGGGCCTCCTACGAGCAGTACTTC
-	TRBJ2-7	TRBV18	TRBD1	CASSSGQGRNYYEQYF	TGTGCCAGCTCATCCGGACAGGGGAGAAATTACTACGAGCAGTACTTC
many	TRBJ1-2	TRBV18	-	CASSPETNRYGYTF	TGTGCCAGCTCACCCGAGACAAACCGATATGGCTACACCTTC
few	TRBJ2-2	TRBV12-5	TRBD2	CASGLGTSAGELFF	TGTGCTAGTGGTTTGGGGACTAGTGCCGGGGAGCTGTTTTTT
many	TRBJ1-5	TRBV9	-	CASSVAGGDNQPQHF	TGTGCCAGCAGCGTAGCTGGGGGAGACAATCAGCCCCAGCATTTT
-	TRBJ2-2	TRBV7-2	-	CASSKTSSHTGELFF	TGTGCCAGCAGCAAAACTAGTAGTCACACCGGGGAGCTGTTTTTT
many	TRBJ2-1	TRBV28	TRBD1	CASSRTGGSSYNEQFF	TGTGCCAGCAGTCGTACAGGGGGGAGCTCCTACAATGAGCAGTTCTTC
many	TRBJ2-5	TRBV7-8	TRBD1	CASSLVPGQGEETQYF	TGTGCCAGCAGCTTAGTTCCGGGACAGGGAGAGGAGACCCAGTACTTC